These T cell receptor beta chains were read from a single sample in a study of Tregs in tolerant kidney transplant recipients. Here immunoSEQ multiplex PCR was the method, and the copy in TCRdb shows in-frame clones only, minus some. Of tens of thousands of clones listed, approximately 88% are singletons. The source material was CD4+ T cells from blood, sampled before the transplant. The receptors here all came from a human donor who received a combined kidney and bone marrow transplant. Each CDR3 is given with its conserved first and last residue. D genes are given only for firm matches.

len: 15
v_gene: TRBV25-1
d_gene: TRBD1
CDR3aa: CASSEFEWGTDGYTF

len: 14
v_gene: TRBV27
d_gene: -
CDR3aa: CASSGWEASYEQYF

len: 13
v_gene: TRBV5-5
d_gene: -
CDR3aa: CASSLARSEKLFF

len: 15
v_gene: TRBV2
d_gene: -
CDR3aa: CASSPERAGVYEQFF

len: 17
v_gene: TRBV11-3
d_gene: -
CDR3aa: CASSLRYLGGAGNEQFF

len: 13
v_gene: TRBV28
d_gene: -
CDR3aa: CASSLPPRTEAFF

len: 16
v_gene: TRBV6-5
d_gene: TRBD2
CDR3aa: CASSYSTSGSSYEQYF

len: 11
v_gene: TRBV27
d_gene: -
CDR3aa: CASSSRGEQYF

len: 13
v_gene: TRBV2
d_gene: -
CDR3aa: CASSWRGNQPQHF

len: 15
v_gene: TRBV9
d_gene: -
CDR3aa: CASSSEGRGTDTQYF

len: 16
v_gene: TRBV2
d_gene: -
CDR3aa: CASSEAGLQTILPQHF

len: 15
v_gene: TRBV6-5
d_gene: TRBD2
CDR3aa: CASSYERGGYNEQFF

len: 16
v_gene: TRBV5-4
d_gene: TRBD1
CDR3aa: CASSLRDRGLGEKLFF

len: 15
v_gene: TRBV29-1
d_gene: TRBD1
CDR3aa: CSVGYRDRANEKLFF

len: 13
v_gene: TRBV18
d_gene: -
CDR3aa: CASSTRDKETQYF

len: 17
v_gene: TRBV28
d_gene: TRBD1
CDR3aa: CASSLGGQGSVNQPQHF

len: 15
v_gene: TRBV18
d_gene: TRBD1
CDR3aa: CASSPPGQRLGGYTF

len: 15
v_gene: TRBV27
d_gene: -
CDR3aa: CASSLRGHSGNTIYF